The T cell receptor (beta chain) described here comes from a study of blood T cell repertoires in COVID-19. The method was immunoSEQ multiplex PCR; TCRdb's version includes in-frame clones alone and lacks a portion of them. The sample lists about 400,000 clones; 87% were seen once. J lost 8 bases, V lost 4 bases, and 6 bases had no gene match. The CDR3 runs to 14 residues. The germline V gene has CDR1 SGHNT and CDR2 YYREEE (reference sequence). Adults between about 18 and 89 years of age took part from 20 to 25 US areas. Sequenced sample: PBMCs or T cells enriched from blood (not recorded which). This receptor was obtained from a man aged 35-49 years in a cohort exposed to, infected with or recovered from COVID-19 (not recorded which). The chain has TRBV5-4 and TRBJ2-1, with 10 bases matching TRBD1. CDR3: CASSNRDRGHEQFF. The CDR3 nucleotides are TGTGCCAGCAGCAACCGGGACAGGGGTCATGAGCAGTTCTTC.